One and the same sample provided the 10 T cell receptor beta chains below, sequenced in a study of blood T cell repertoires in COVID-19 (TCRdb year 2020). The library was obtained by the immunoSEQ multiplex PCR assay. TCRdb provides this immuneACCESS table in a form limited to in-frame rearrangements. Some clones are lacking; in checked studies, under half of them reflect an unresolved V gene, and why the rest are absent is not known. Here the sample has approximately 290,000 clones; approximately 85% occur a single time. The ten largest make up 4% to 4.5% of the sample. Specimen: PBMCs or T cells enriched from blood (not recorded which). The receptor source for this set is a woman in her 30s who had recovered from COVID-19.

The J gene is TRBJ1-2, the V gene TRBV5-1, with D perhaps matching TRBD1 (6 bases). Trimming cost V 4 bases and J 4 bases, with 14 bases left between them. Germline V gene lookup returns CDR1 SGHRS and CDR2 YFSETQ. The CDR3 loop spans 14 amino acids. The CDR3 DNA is TGCGCCAGCAGCACCCAGACAGGTACCTATGGCTACACCTTC. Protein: CASSTQTGTYGYTF.

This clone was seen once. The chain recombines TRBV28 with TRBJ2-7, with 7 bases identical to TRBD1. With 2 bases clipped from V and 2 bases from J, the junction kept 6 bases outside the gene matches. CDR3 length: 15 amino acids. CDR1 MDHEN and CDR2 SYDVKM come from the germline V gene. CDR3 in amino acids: CASSLGQDGTYEQYF. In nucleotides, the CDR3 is TGTGCCAGCAGTTTAGGACAGGACGGGACCTACGAGCAGTACTTC.

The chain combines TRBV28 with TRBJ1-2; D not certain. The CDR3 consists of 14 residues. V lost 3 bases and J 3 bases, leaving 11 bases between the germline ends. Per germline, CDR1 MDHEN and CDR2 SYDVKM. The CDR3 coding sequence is TGTGCCAGCAGTTTCTACGGGGTCTACTATGGCTACACCTTC. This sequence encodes CASSFYGVYYGYTF.

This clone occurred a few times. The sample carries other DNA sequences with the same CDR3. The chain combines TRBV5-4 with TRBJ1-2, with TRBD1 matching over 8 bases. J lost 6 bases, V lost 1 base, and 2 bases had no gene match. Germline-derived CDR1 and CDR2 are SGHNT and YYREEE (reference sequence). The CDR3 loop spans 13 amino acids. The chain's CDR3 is CASSLTGGDGYTF. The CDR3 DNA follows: TGTGCCAGCAGCTTGACAGGGGGGGATGGCTACACCTTC.

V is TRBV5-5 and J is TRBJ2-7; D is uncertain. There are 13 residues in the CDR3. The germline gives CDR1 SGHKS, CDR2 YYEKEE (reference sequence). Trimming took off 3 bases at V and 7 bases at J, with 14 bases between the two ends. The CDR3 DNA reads TGTGCCAGCAGCTCGATTACAATGTGGGAGCAGTACTTC. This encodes CASSSITMWEQYF.

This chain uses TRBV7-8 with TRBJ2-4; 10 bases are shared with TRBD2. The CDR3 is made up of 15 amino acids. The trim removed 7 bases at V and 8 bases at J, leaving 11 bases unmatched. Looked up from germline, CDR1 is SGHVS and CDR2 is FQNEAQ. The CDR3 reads CASKSPSGGGDIQYF. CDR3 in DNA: TGTGCCAGCAAATCCCCTAGCGGGGGCGGGGACATTCAGTACTTC.

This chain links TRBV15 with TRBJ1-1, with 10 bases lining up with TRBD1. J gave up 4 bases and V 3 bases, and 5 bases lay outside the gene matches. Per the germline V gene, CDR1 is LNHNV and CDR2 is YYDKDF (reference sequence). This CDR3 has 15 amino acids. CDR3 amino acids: CATSSGTGVGTEAFF. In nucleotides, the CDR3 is TGTGCCACCAGCAGTGGGACAGGGGTAGGCACTGAAGCTTTCTTT.

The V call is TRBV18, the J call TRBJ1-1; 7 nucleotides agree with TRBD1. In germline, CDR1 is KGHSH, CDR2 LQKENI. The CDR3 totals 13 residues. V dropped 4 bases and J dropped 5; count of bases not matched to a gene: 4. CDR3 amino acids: CASSHPGGTEAFF. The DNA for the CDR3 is TGTGCCAGCTCACATCCAGGGGGGACTGAAGCTTTCTTT.

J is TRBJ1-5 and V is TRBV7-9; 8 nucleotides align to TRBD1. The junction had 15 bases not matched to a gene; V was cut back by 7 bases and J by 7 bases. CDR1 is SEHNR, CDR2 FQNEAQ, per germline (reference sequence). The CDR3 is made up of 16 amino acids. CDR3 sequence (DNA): TGTGCCAGCAAGGTTGGGGTGGTACAGGGGGGCCAGCCCCAGCATTTT. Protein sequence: CASKVGVVQGGQPQHF.

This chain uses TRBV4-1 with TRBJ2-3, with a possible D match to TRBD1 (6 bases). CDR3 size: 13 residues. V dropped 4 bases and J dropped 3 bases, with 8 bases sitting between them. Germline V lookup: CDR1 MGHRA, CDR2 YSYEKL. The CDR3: CASSLTGTDTQYF. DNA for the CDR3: TGCGCCAGCAGCCTAACAGGGACAGATACGCAGTATTTT.